These 8 T cell receptor beta chains were all obtained from the same sample, sequenced in a study of T cells after yellow fever vaccination. From the 5' RACE reads, TCRdb called clonotypes with MiXCR, one entry per CDR3 protein. The repertoire holds nearly 350,000 distinct CDR3 sequences, with 7% to 10% as singletons. Sequencing was performed on PBMCs, taken roughly seven weeks after the first yellow fever vaccination. These receptors all stem from a man between 18 and 35 years old who received the YFV17D yellow fever vaccine.

This chain uses TRBV29-1 with TRBJ2-1; 8 bases agree with TRBD2. Germline CDR1 SQVTM, CDR2 ANQGSEA. J was trimmed by 0 bases and V by 4 bases; bases with no gene match: 2. The CDR3 is 14 amino acids. CDR3 DNA sequence: TGCAGCGTTGTAGCGGGGAGCTCCTACAATGAGCAGTTCTTC. This encodes CSVVAGSSYNEQFF.

In its sample, this clonotype was seen a few times. This chain connects TRBV7-8 to TRBJ2-5; D call uncertain. This CDR3 has 12 residues. Trimming left V 5 bases short and J 4 bases short, with 8 bases between. Germline V gene sequence: CDR1 SGHVS, CDR2 FQNEAQ. The CDR3 is CASSQWAETQYF. The CDR3 bases are TGTGCCAGCAGCCAATGGGCAGAGACCCAGTACTTC.

The chain links TRBV6-5 to TRBJ1-2; a weak D match, TRBD1 (5 bases). Germline CDR1 is MNHEY and CDR2 is SVGAGI. The CDR3 runs to 15 residues. Trimming stripped 4 bases from V and 1 base from J, with 13 bases between. The CDR3 region is CASSFSTDSNYGYTF. The CDR3 coding sequence is TGTGCCAGCAGTTTTTCCACTGACAGTAACTATGGCTACACCTTC.

V and J are TRBV7-9 and TRBJ1-2; 8 bases fit TRBD1. This CDR3 is built from 15 residues. The germline V gene encodes CDR1 SEHNR and CDR2 FQNEAQ (reference sequence). V was clipped by 4 bases and J by 2 bases; unmatched bases: 6. DNA of the CDR3: TGTGCCAGCAGCTCGCCAGACAGGGGAAACTATGGCTACACCTTC. Encoded protein: CASSSPDRGNYGYTF.

This clonotype came up a few times. This chain uses TRBV30 with TRBJ2-2; D not certain. Trimming took 2 bases from V and 8 from J, leaving 12 bases between them. Germline V lookup: CDR1 GTSNPN, CDR2 SVGIG (reference sequence). This CDR3 is built from 13 residues. DNA for the CDR3: TGTGCCTGGAGTCACACGGCCGGGGGGGAGCTGTTTTTT. This encodes CAWSHTAGGELFF.

The sample holds a few counts of this clonotype. CDR3 nucleotide sequence: TGCGCCAGCGGAACGGACAGCGTGGGCACTGAAGCTTTCTTT. Its translation is CASGTDSVGTEAFF. This chain uses TRBV5-1 with TRBJ1-1; D might be TRBD1 (6 bases). V was trimmed by 7 bases and J by 4 bases, leaving 17 bases between them. CDR1 and CDR2 (germline): SGHRS, YFSETQ. The CDR3 is 14 amino acids. Full variable domain (missing parts from reference TRBV5-1 and TRBJ1-1): KAGVTQTPRYLIKTRGQQVTLSCSPISGHRSVSWYQQTPGQGLQFLFEYFSETQRNKGNFPGRFSGRQFSNSRSEMNVSTLELGDSALYLCASGTDSVGTEAFFGQGTRLTVV.

This chain connects TRBV5-8 to TRBJ1-5; no clear D gene. Germline V gives CDR1 SGHTS, CDR2 YDEGEE. This CDR3 region has 12 residues. Trimming left V 3 bases short and J 3 bases short, with 4 bases between. The CDR3 loop is CASSWLNQPQHF. For the CDR3, the DNA is TGTGCCAGCAGCTGGCTCAATCAGCCCCAGCATTTT.

This sequence joins TRBV6-5 and TRBJ2-2, with D perhaps assigned TRBD1 or TRBD2 (6 bases each). In germline, CDR1 is MNHEY, CDR2 SVGAGI. The CDR3 spans 19 residues. The germline V and J ends were trimmed by 2 bases and 0 bases, with 19 bases remaining between them. CDR3 protein: CASSYTLPRGPTNTGELFF. CDR3 sequence (DNA): TGTGCCAGCAGTTACACCCTACCTCGGGGGCCCACGAACACCGGGGAGCTGTTTTTT.